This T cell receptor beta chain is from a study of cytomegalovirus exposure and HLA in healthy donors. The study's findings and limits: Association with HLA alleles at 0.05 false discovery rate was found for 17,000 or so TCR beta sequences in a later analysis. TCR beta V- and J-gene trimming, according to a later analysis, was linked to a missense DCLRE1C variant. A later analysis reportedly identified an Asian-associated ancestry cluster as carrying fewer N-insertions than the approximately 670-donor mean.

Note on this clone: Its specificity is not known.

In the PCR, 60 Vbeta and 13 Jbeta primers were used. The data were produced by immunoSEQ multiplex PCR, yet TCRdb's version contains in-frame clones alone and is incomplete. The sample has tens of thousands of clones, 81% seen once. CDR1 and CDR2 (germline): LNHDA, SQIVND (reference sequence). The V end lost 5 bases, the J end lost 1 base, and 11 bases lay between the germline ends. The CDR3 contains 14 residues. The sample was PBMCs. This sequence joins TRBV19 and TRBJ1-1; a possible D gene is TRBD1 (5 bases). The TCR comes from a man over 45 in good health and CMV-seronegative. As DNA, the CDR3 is TGTGCCAGTAGTGTACAGGCCAGGAACACTGAAGCTTTCTTT. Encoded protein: CASSVQARNTEAFF.